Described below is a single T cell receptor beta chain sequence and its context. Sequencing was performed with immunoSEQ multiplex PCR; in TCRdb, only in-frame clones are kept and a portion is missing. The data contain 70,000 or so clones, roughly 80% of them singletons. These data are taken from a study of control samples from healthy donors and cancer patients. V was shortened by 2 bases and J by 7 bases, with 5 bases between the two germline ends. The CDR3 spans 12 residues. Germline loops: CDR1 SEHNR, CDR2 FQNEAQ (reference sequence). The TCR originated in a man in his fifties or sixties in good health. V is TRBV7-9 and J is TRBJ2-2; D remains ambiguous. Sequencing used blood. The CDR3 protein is CASSLFFGELFF. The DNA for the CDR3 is TGTGCCAGCAGCTTATTCTTCGGGGAGCTGTTTTTT.